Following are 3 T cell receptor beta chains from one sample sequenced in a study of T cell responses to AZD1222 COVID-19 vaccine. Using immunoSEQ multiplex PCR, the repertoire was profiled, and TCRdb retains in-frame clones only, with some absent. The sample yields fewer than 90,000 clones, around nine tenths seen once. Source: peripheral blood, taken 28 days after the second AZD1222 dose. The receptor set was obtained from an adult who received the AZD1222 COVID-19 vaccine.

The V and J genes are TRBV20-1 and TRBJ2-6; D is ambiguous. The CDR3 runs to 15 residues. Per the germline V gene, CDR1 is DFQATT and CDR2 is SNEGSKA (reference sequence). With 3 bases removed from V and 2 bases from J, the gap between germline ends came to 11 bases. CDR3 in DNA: TGCAGTGCTAGTCGTACAAGAGCTGGGGCCAACGTCCTGACTTTC. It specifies CSASRTRAGANVLTF.

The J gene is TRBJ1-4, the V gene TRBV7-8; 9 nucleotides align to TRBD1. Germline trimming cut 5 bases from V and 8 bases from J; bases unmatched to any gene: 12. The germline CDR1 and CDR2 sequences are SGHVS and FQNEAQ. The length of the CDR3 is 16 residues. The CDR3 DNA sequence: TGTGCCAGCAGCCCCCCCGGGACAGGGAAGGAGGAAAAACTGTTTTTT. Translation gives CASSPPGTGKEEKLFF.

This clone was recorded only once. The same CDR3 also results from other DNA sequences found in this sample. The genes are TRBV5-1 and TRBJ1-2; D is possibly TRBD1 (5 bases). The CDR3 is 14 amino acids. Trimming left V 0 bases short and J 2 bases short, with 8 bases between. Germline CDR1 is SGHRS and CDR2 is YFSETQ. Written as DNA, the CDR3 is TGCGCCAGCAGCTTGGTGGCAGGGAACTATGGCTACACCTTC. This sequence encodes CASSLVAGNYGYTF.